The 12 T cell receptor beta chains listed next were all sequenced from one sample in a study of CD8 T cells in Susac syndrome. Random hexamers were used to reverse transcribe roughly 0.5 to 1 ug of RNA. TCRdb used MiXCR to reprocess the immunoSEQ multiplex PCR reads, holding one entry per CDR3 protein. The sample lists a few hundred thousand distinct CDR3 sequences, roughly 90% seen once, with roughly 0.2% in the top ten. Source material: CD8+ T cells from PBMCs. The receptors here all came from a human donor with multiple sclerosis.

The chain combines TRBV5-6 with TRBJ2-1; 12 bases are shared with TRBD2. The J segment lost 2 bases and the V segment lost 2 bases, leaving 8 bases of the junction unmatched. CDR1 is SGHDT and CDR2 is YYEEEE in the germline V gene. The CDR3 consists of 18 residues. The DNA of the CDR3 is TGTGCCAGCAGCTTTTCACTAGCGGGAGGACCAACCTACAATGAGCAGTTCTTC. Translating it yields CASSFSLAGGPTYNEQFF. The variable domain in full, with the rest retrieved from reference TRBV5-6 and TRBJ2-1, is DAGVTQSPTHLIKTRGQQVTLRCSPKSGHDTVSWYQQALGQGPQFIFQYYEEEERQRGNFPDRFSGHQFPNYSSELNVNALLLGDSALYLCASSFSLAGGPTYNEQFFGPGTRLTVL.

The rearrangement links TRBV28 to TRBJ2-6, with D possibly called TRBD1 or TRBD2 (6 bases each). V was pared by 5 bases and J by 0 bases, with 20 bases between. This CDR3 contains 19 residues. Germline values: CDR1 MDHEN, CDR2 SYDVKM. This chain's CDR3 is CASSPPPGGPPSGANVLTF. CDR3 coding DNA: TGTGCCAGCAGTCCGCCCCCCGGGGGCCCCCCCTCTGGGGCCAACGTCCTGACTTTC.

The V gene is TRBV6-2 or TRBV6-3, the J gene TRBJ2-1; D is perhaps TRBD1 (6 bases). Looked up from germline, CDR1 is MNHEY and CDR2 is SVGEGT. This CDR3 is built from 12 residues. V dropped 9 bases and J dropped 4 bases, with 10 bases sitting between them. CDR3 nucleotide sequence: TGTGCCAGTCAGACAGGTTACAATGAGCAGTTCTTC. Encoded protein: CASQTGYNEQFF.

A remark on this clonotype: One end of the junction does not line up with germline, which may come from a read error. The genes are TRBV7-7 and TRBJ2-7, with 10 bases aligning to TRBD1. In germline, CDR1 is SSHAT, CDR2 FNYEAQ (reference sequence). The CDR3 is 15 residues long. The CDR3 DNA follows: TGTGCTAGCATCTCGGACAGGGGGGCTTCCTACGAGCAGTACTTC. As protein: CASISDRGASYEQYF.

Only one count was recorded for this clonotype. The chain couples TRBV29-1 to TRBJ2-7; D gene ambiguous. In germline, CDR1 is SQVTM, CDR2 ANQGSEA. This CDR3 contains 14 residues. Trimming removed 6 bases from V and 3 bases from J, with 18 bases in between. CDR3 region: CSVKDHRHLYEQYF. For the CDR3, the DNA is TGCAGCGTAAAGGATCACCGCCATCTCTACGAGCAGTACTTC.

This chain links TRBV3-1 with TRBJ2-7, with D perhaps matching TRBD1 or TRBD2 (5 bases each). Looked up from germline, CDR1 is LGHDT and CDR2 is YNNKEL (reference sequence). Between the trimmed V and J ends, which lost 0 bases and 2 bases, there was a span of 8 bases. CDR3 length: 14 amino acids. The CDR3 DNA sequence: TGTGCCAGCAGCCAAGATTCGGGACCCTACGAGCAGTACTTC. Its translation: CASSQDSGPYEQYF.

The chain employs TRBV7-4 and TRBJ1-4; D is perhaps TRBD1 (6 bases). The V gene's germline CDR1 is SGHVT and CDR2 SQSDAQ. Trimming left V 2 bases short and J 4 bases short, with 14 bases between. This CDR3 has 16 residues. The CDR3 sequence: CASSLPPDSVNEKLFF. For the CDR3, the DNA is TGTGCCAGCAGCTTACCCCCGGACAGCGTTAATGAAAAACTGTTTTTT.

This sequence joins TRBV12-3 or TRBV12-4 and TRBJ2-1, with 11 bases aligning to TRBD2. This CDR3 is 15 amino acids long. V shed 5 bases and J 3 bases; nucleotides not matched to a gene: 3. In DNA, the CDR3 is TGTGCCAGCAGTCCACTAGCGGGGGACTACAATGAGCAGTTCTTC. Its translation: CASSPLAGDYNEQFF.

The chain recombines TRBV27 with TRBJ1-1; D not resolved. In germline, CDR1 is MNHEY, CDR2 SMNVEV (reference sequence). This CDR3 spans 13 amino acids. V lost 3 bases and J lost 0, with 5 bases in between. CDR3 region: CASSLQLNTEAFF. The CDR3 region has the DNA TGTGCCAGCAGTTTGCAGCTGAACACTGAAGCTTTCTTT.

This clonotype has a handful of counts. The rearrangement uses TRBV4-2 and TRBJ2-7; TRBD2 agrees at 11 bases. The V and J ends lost 0 bases and 4 bases, in that order; junction bases with no gene match: 8. CDR1 and CDR2 (germline): LGHNA, YNFKEQ. This CDR3 has 17 amino acids. In DNA form, the CDR3 reads TGTGCCAGCAGCCAAGATGTCCTAGCGGGAGGAAGGTACGAGCAGTACTTC. Protein sequence: CASSQDVLAGGRYEQYF.

J is TRBJ2-7 and V is TRBV7-3, with D perhaps TRBD1 (5 bases). The V end was cut by 2 bases, the J end by 5 bases, with 10 bases between. Germline CDR1 reads SGHTA; CDR2 reads FQGTGA. The CDR3 totals 13 residues. The CDR3 loop reads CASSLGQGHEQYF. CDR3 nucleotide sequence: TGTGCCAGCAGCTTAGGTCAGGGTCACGAGCAGTACTTC. The variable domain in full, with the rest retrieved from reference TRBV7-3 and TRBJ2-7, is GAGVSQTPSNKVTEKGKYVELRCDPISGHTALYWYRQSLGQGPEFLIYFQGTGAADDSGLPNDRFFAVRPEGSVSTLKIQRTERGDSAVYLCASSLGQGHEQYFGPGTRLTVT.

The gene calls are TRBV2 and TRBJ2-5; TRBD1 aligns across 10 bases. Germline CDR1 SNHLY, CDR2 FYNNEI. The CDR3 has 16 residues. V dropped 4 bases and J dropped 1; count of bases not matched to a gene: 6. The CDR3 coding sequence is TGTGCCAGCAGTGGCCGGGACAGGGGAATCCAAGAGACCCAGTACTTC. This translates into CASSGRDRGIQETQYF.